Listed here are 32 T cell receptor beta chains from one sample, sequenced in a study of glioma-infiltrating T cells after dendritic cell vaccination. Method: immunoSEQ multiplex PCR; TCRdb's copy keeps in-frame clones and lacks some. The profile shows under 100,000 clones, approximately 80% of them singletons. The sample here was blood, taken before dendritic cell vaccination. Every receptor here comes from a human donor with glioblastoma.

The rearrangement joins TRBV6-6 to TRBJ1-1; perhaps TRBD1 as D (5 bases). The CDR3 covers 13 residues. Germline loops: CDR1 MNHNY, CDR2 SVGAGI (reference sequence). The germline V and J ends were trimmed by 5 bases and 1 base, with 8 bases remaining between them. The CDR3 protein is CASSAGWNTEAFF. As DNA, the CDR3 is TGTGCCAGCAGTGCAGGGTGGAACACTGAAGCTTTCTTT.

The V gene is TRBV28, the J gene TRBJ1-5, with 7 bases aligning to TRBD1. The V gene's germline CDR1 is MDHEN and CDR2 SYDVKM. The CDR3 is made up of 14 amino acids. In DNA, the CDR3 is TGTGCGGCGGACAGGCACCTTAGCAATCAGCCCCAGCATTTT. Its translation: CAADRHLSNQPQHF.

The V and J genes are TRBV28 and TRBJ1-1; D call uncertain. Germline CDR1 is MDHEN and CDR2 is SYDVKM. CDR3 length: 15 amino acids. V lost 2 bases and J lost 5, with 15 bases in between. CDR3 DNA: TGTGCCAGCAGTTTACCCGCCGGGTTTATGACTGAAGCTTTCTTT. Translating it yields CASSLPAGFMTEAFF.

The CDR3 coding sequence is TGTGCCAGCAGGCACAGGGGCCTGAACACTGAAGCTTTCTTT. Protein sequence: CASRHRGLNTEAFF. The rearrangement uses TRBV14 and TRBJ1-1; 7 nucleotides agree with TRBD1. The germline gives CDR1 SGHDN, CDR2 FVKESK. The CDR3 has 14 amino acids. The V segment lost 6 bases and the J segment 0 bases; nucleotides outside the gene matches: 4.

CDR3 in amino acids: CASSPRTGSYEQYF. CDR3 in DNA: TGTGCCAGCAGTCCCCGGACAGGTTCCTACGAGCAGTACTTC. The gene calls are TRBV27 and TRBJ2-7; 7 bases fit TRBD1. V lost 5 bases and J lost 1; bases outside the gene matches: 5. Germline CDR1 and CDR2: MNHEY and SMNVEV (reference sequence). The CDR3 has 14 amino acids.

The chain uses TRBV30 and TRBJ1-5, with D possibly TRBD1 on 5 matching bases. This CDR3 comprises 14 residues. V was cut by 1 base and J by 2 bases, with 9 bases left in between. Germline V gene lookup returns CDR1 GTSNPN and CDR2 SVGIG (reference sequence). CDR3 nucleotide sequence: TGTGCCTGGAGTGGGGCCAGGGGCAATCAGCCCCAGCATTTT. This sequence encodes CAWSGARGNQPQHF.

The chain carries TRBV9 and TRBJ2-1, with TRBD2 identical over 10 bases. From germline, CDR1 is SGDLS and CDR2 YYNGEE. Trimming took 0 bases from V and 0 from J; bases not matched to a gene: 3. The CDR3 extends over 17 amino acids. The CDR3 spells CASSVGLAGVSYNEQFF. CDR3 DNA sequence: TGTGCCAGCAGCGTAGGTCTAGCGGGAGTCTCCTACAATGAGCAGTTCTTC.

This sequence joins TRBV6-1 and TRBJ1-2; D uncertain. This CDR3 contains 13 residues. Germline assignment: CDR1 MNHNS and CDR2 SASEGT. The germline V and J ends were trimmed by 3 bases and 2 bases, with 7 bases remaining between them. In DNA, the CDR3 is TGTGCCAGCAGTGATAACGGGAACTATGGCTACACCTTC. It encodes CASSDNGNYGYTF.

The J gene is TRBJ2-2, the V gene TRBV2; 9 bases map to TRBD2. The germline V gene encodes CDR1 SNHLY and CDR2 FYNNEI. With V trimmed by 6 bases and J by 3 bases, 2 bases remained unmatched. CDR3 length equals 14 residues. The CDR3 DNA sequence: TGTGCCAGCAGACTAGCGGGCTACACCGGGGAGCTGTTTTTT. Amino acid sequence: CASRLAGYTGELFF.

This chain links TRBV2 with TRBJ2-3; D is possibly TRBD2 (6 bases). The CDR3 sequence is 12 residues long. V lost 8 bases to trimming and J lost 8 bases, with 14 bases between them. CDR1 is SNHLY, CDR2 FYNNEI, per germline. The CDR3 loop reads CASGTSGGTQYF. In nucleotides, the CDR3 is TGTGCCAGCGGTACTTCCGGGGGTACGCAGTATTTT. The variable domain in full, completed from reference TRBV2 and TRBJ2-3, reads EPEVTQTPSHQVTQMGQEVILRCVPISNHLYFYWYRQILGQKVEFLVSFYNNEISEKSEIFDDQFSVERPDGSNFTLKIRSTKLEDSAMYFCASGTSGGTQYFGPGTRLTVL.

The chain combines TRBV5-1 with TRBJ1-2, with 7 bases aligning to TRBD1. The CDR3 consists of 20 residues. The germline gives CDR1 SGHRS, CDR2 YFSETQ. The V and J ends lost 0 bases and 4 bases, in that order; junction bases with no gene match: 21. This chain's CDR3 is CASSLGLKQGRRILSYGYTF. CDR3 DNA sequence: TGCGCCAGCAGCTTGGGGCTCAAACAGGGGCGCAGGATATTGAGCTATGGCTACACCTTC.

The genes are TRBV9 and TRBJ1-1; a possible D gene is TRBD1 (5 bases). Germline loops: CDR1 SGDLS, CDR2 YYNGEE. This CDR3 region has 15 residues. Deletions cut 0 bases from V and 5 bases from J, with 14 bases between. CDR3 amino acids: CASSVGGDDFTEAFF. CDR3 coding DNA: TGTGCCAGCAGCGTAGGGGGGGACGACTTTACTGAAGCTTTCTTT.

The V gene is TRBV18, the J gene TRBJ2-3; 8 positions agree with TRBD2. The CDR3 spans 18 residues. The ends lost 1 base at V and 2 bases at J; junction bases unmatched: 11. Germline lookup yields CDR1 KGHSH and CDR2 LQKENI. The CDR3 DNA is TGTGCCAGCTCACCACAGCCTAGCGGGCCAGATCCCACAGATACGCAGTATTTT. This sequence encodes CASSPQPSGPDPTDTQYF.

The rearrangement links TRBV5-1 to TRBJ2-2; tentatively, D is TRBD1 (6 bases). Germline V gene sequence: CDR1 SGHRS, CDR2 YFSETQ. Trimming removed 6 bases from V and 0 bases from J, with 21 bases in between. The CDR3 length is 18 residues. The CDR3 reads CASNPNGLRGPNTGELFF. CDR3 nucleotide sequence: TGCGCCAGCAACCCTAACGGCCTCAGGGGACCGAACACCGGGGAGCTGTTTTTT.

The gene calls are TRBV5-4 and TRBJ1-6, with D possibly TRBD1 on 6 matching bases. V was pared by 2 bases and J by 10 bases, with 16 bases between. The CDR3 spans 15 residues. Germline-derived CDR1 and CDR2 are SGHNT and YYREEE (reference sequence). The CDR3 DNA follows: TGTGCCAGCAGCTTCTGGTCGTCCAGGGGATCACCCCTCCACTTT. Amino acid sequence: CASSFWSSRGSPLHF. Drawing the rest from reference TRBV5-4 and TRBJ1-6, the complete variable domain is ETGVTQSPTHLIKTRGQQVTLRCSSQSGHNTVSWYQQALGQGPQFIFQYYREEENGRGNFPPRFSGLQFPNYSSELNVNALELDDSALYLCASSFWSSRGSPLHFGNGTRLTVT.

The chain carries TRBV11-2 and TRBJ2-7, with 11 positions matching TRBD1. With 6 bases clipped from V and 4 bases from J, the junction kept 8 bases outside the gene matches. Germline loops: CDR1 SGHAT, CDR2 FQNNGV. This CDR3 spans 15 amino acids. CDR3 in amino acids: CASRRGQGAFYEQYF. The CDR3, as DNA: TGTGCCAGCAGACGCGGACAGGGGGCGTTTTACGAGCAGTACTTC.

The chain is built from TRBV12-5 and TRBJ2-1; 8 bases map to TRBD1. This CDR3 is 14 amino acids long. With V trimmed by 6 bases and J by 7 bases, 8 bases remained unmatched. Germline CDR1 and CDR2: LGHNT and FRNRAP. The CDR3 loop reads CASGYGQGRNEQFF. CDR3 sequence (DNA): TGTGCTAGTGGATACGGACAGGGTAGGAATGAGCAGTTCTTC.

The chain links TRBV6-1 to TRBJ2-7, with D possibly being TRBD2 (6 bases). The V end was cut by 6 bases, the J end by 6 bases, with 18 bases between. This CDR3 is 14 amino acids long. Germline CDR1 reads MNHNS; CDR2 reads SASEGT. CDR3 sequence (DNA): TGTGCCAGCAGGGCGGGGCCACGTCGGGGCGAGCAGTACTTC. Translating gives CASRAGPRRGEQYF.

This chain joins TRBV10-3 and TRBJ1-1, with 11 positions matching TRBD1. The CDR3 is made up of 14 amino acids. Germline V gene data show CDR1 as ENHRY and CDR2 as SYGVKD. The V gene end was trimmed by 6 bases and the J gene end by 5 bases; junction bases not matched to a gene: 5. CDR3 nucleotides: TGTGCCATCAGCGGGACAGGGGGAGATACTGAAGCTTTCTTT. Translating it yields CAISGTGGDTEAFF.

CDR3 in DNA: TGTGCCAGCAGTAGGGGGGGCCGGACTAATGAAAAACTGTTTTTT. This sequence encodes CASSRGGRTNEKLFF. The rearrangement uses TRBV28 and TRBJ1-4, with D possibly being TRBD1 (6 bases). V lost 5 bases to trimming and J lost 2 bases, with 12 bases between them. The germline V gene encodes CDR1 MDHEN and CDR2 SYDVKM. The CDR3 covers 15 residues.

The CDR3 nucleotides are TGTGCCAGCAGTTTTATGGGACAGGTCCTAGGGTATGAGCAGTTCTTC. It yields the protein CASSFMGQVLGYEQFF. The chain carries TRBV27 and TRBJ2-1; 8 bases fit TRBD1. Germline CDR1 is MNHEY and CDR2 is SMNVEV (reference sequence). The CDR3 consists of 16 residues. V shed 3 bases, J shed 8 bases, and the junction held 12 bases outside the gene matches.

This clone was observed a single time. The CDR3: CASSQDVGVAQETQYF. Here the CDR3 DNA reads TGTGCCAGCAGCCAAGATGTCGGGGTAGCCCAAGAGACCCAGTACTTC. The chain uses TRBV14 and TRBJ2-5; D may be TRBD2 (5 bases). The germline V gene has CDR1 SGHDN and CDR2 FVKESK. The V and J ends lost 0 bases and 1 base respectively, with 12 bases between them. This CDR3 region has 16 residues.

The CDR3 DNA is TGTGCCAGCAGTAAGACAGGGCCAGGCTATGGCTACACCTTC. Protein: CASSKTGPGYGYTF. The J gene is TRBJ1-2, the V gene TRBV2; 7 bases agree with TRBD1. Germline V gene sequence: CDR1 SNHLY, CDR2 FYNNEI. This CDR3 comprises 14 residues. V lost 5 bases and J lost 4; bases outside the gene matches: 7.

The genes are TRBV18 and TRBJ2-7; possibly TRBD1 for D (6 bases). This CDR3 has 14 amino acids. Germline values: CDR1 KGHSH, CDR2 LQKENI. V gave up 3 bases and J gave up 2 bases, with 11 bases separating them. In DNA form, the CDR3 reads TGTGCCAGCTCACCGTCGGGACAAACCTACGAGCAGTACTTC. As protein: CASSPSGQTYEQYF. Drawing the rest from reference TRBV18 and TRBJ2-7, the complete variable domain is NAGVMQNPRHLVRRRGQEARLRCSPMKGHSHVYWYRQLPEEGLKFMVYLQKENIIDESGMPKERFSAEFPKEGPSILRIQQVVRGDSAAYFCASSPSGQTYEQYFGPGTRLTVT.

This chain links TRBV7-9 with TRBJ2-6, with TRBD2 identical over 7 bases. Trimming took 7 bases from V and 2 from J; bases not matched to a gene: 11. The CDR3 loop spans 17 amino acids. The germline V gene encodes CDR1 SEHNR and CDR2 FQNEAQ (reference sequence). In DNA, the CDR3 is TGTGCCAGCAAAGGGCTTTTTGGGGGGGCTGGGGCCAACGTCCTGACTTTC. Its translation is CASKGLFGGAGANVLTF.

The rearrangement uses TRBV5-4 and TRBJ1-5; no clear D gene. This CDR3 has 15 amino acids. Germline CDR1 reads SGHNT; CDR2 reads YYREEE (reference sequence). V was pared by 1 base and J by 3 bases, with 11 bases between. CDR3 region: CASSLLPGNNQPQHF. CDR3 nucleotides: TGTGCCAGCAGCTTGTTGCCCGGGAACAATCAGCCCCAGCATTTT.

This clone showed up just a few times. The chain is built from TRBV2 and TRBJ1-3; perhaps TRBD1 as D (6 bases). From germline, CDR1 is SNHLY and CDR2 FYNNEI. Trimming removed 3 bases from V and 3 bases from J, with 12 bases in between. The CDR3 is 15 residues long. CDR3: CASSDRGHYGNTIYF. CDR3 sequence (DNA): TGTGCCAGCAGTGATAGGGGACACTATGGAAACACCATATATTTT.

The chain carries TRBV2 and TRBJ1-1; 10 bases are a match to TRBD1. With 7 bases clipped from V and 6 bases from J, the junction kept 11 bases outside the gene matches. Germline V gene lookup returns CDR1 SNHLY and CDR2 FYNNEI. The CDR3 length is 15 residues. The CDR3 protein is CASTDRGRGRSEAFF. CDR3 nucleotides: TGTGCCAGCACCGACAGGGGGCGCGGTAGATCTGAAGCTTTCTTT. The whole variable domain, filled in from reference TRBV2 and TRBJ1-1, reads EPEVTQTPSHQVTQMGQEVILRCVPISNHLYFYWYRQILGQKVEFLVSFYNNEISEKSEIFDDQFSVERPDGSNFTLKIRSTKLEDSAMYFCASTDRGRGRSEAFFGQGTRLTVV.

This clone was found a few times. The chain couples TRBV19 to TRBJ2-5; 7 positions match TRBD1. This CDR3 has 15 residues. After removal of 5 bases from V and 3 bases from J, the junction contained 9 bases not matched to a gene. Germline V lookup: CDR1 LNHDA, CDR2 SQIVND (reference sequence). This chain's CDR3 is CASSDRQGLEETQYF. CDR3 in DNA: TGTGCCAGTAGTGACAGACAGGGATTGGAAGAGACCCAGTACTTC.

This clone has only a few counts. The J gene is TRBJ1-6, the V gene TRBV5-6, with 10 bases aligning to TRBD1. The V segment lost 3 bases and the J segment 7 bases; nucleotides outside the gene matches: 4. There are 15 residues in the CDR3. Germline values: CDR1 SGHDT, CDR2 YYEEEE. As DNA, the CDR3 is TGTGCCAGCAGCTGGAGGGACAGGGGCAATTCACCCCTCCACTTT. Encoded protein: CASSWRDRGNSPLHF.

This chain uses TRBV5-1 with TRBJ1-1; TRBD1 is a possible D gene (6 bases). V lost 0 bases and J 6 bases, leaving 15 bases between the germline ends. This CDR3 comprises 15 residues. Germline V gene sequence: CDR1 SGHRS, CDR2 YFSETQ. The CDR3 region has the DNA TGCGCCAGCAGCTTGGCCGGGGCGGGGGCGGCTGAAGCTTTCTTT. Translation: CASSLAGAGAAEAFF.

This chain connects TRBV5-1 to TRBJ2-5, with a tentative D call TRBD1 (5 bases). The CDR3 is 15 residues long. Germline values: CDR1 SGHRS, CDR2 YFSETQ. V was trimmed by 0 bases and J by 5 bases, leaving 14 bases between them. CDR3 in amino acids: CASSLGGLKGETQYF. CDR3 sequence (DNA): TGCGCCAGCAGCTTGGGGGGCCTTAAGGGGGAGACCCAGTACTTC.